These 10 T cell receptor beta chains came from one sample sequenced in a study of T cell responses to AZD1222 COVID-19 vaccine. Data came from immunoSEQ multiplex PCR; TCRdb stores just in-frame clones and leaves some out. The repertoire table contains over 120,000 clones. Input material: peripheral blood. The receptor source for this set is an adult in good health.

The genes are TRBV27 and TRBJ1-3; D may be TRBD1 (5 bases). The CDR3 has 16 residues. Germline values: CDR1 MNHEY, CDR2 SMNVEV (reference sequence). Trimming stripped 6 bases from V and 0 bases from J, with 15 bases between. CDR3 DNA: TGTGCCAGCAGAAGCCGGGGCAGTTCCTCTGGAAACACCATATATTTT. Amino acid sequence: CASRSRGSSSGNTIYF.

The chain has TRBV5-1 and TRBJ2-2; D call uncertain. The V gene's germline CDR1 is SGHRS and CDR2 YFSETQ. V lost 0 bases and J 0 bases, leaving 12 bases between the germline ends. This CDR3 comprises 17 residues. In DNA, the CDR3 is TGCGCCAGCAGCTTGGTTCCTATTTCGGCGAACACCGGGGAGCTGTTTTTT. This encodes CASSLVPISANTGELFF.

This chain links TRBV18 with TRBJ2-7, with D uncertain. Germline V gene lookup returns CDR1 KGHSH and CDR2 LQKENI. V shed 1 base and J shed 3 bases, with 16 bases lying between them. This CDR3 is 16 amino acids long. This chain's CDR3 is CASSPLPPPEFYEQYF. The DNA for the CDR3 is TGTGCCAGCTCACCACTCCCGCCGCCGGAATTCTACGAGCAGTACTTC.

The CDR3 nucleotides read TGTGCCAGCAGCCGGGACTCTGGGGGCTATGGCTACACCTTC. This codes for CASSRDSGGYGYTF. V gene TRBV6-6 combines with J gene TRBJ1-2; the D gene is possibly TRBD1 (5 bases). Trimming cost V 6 bases and J 4 bases, with 15 bases left between them. From germline, CDR1 is MNHNY and CDR2 SVGAGI (reference sequence). This CDR3 is 14 amino acids long.

This rearrangement joins TRBV19 to TRBJ1-1; 9 nucleotides match TRBD1. The CDR3 runs to 14 residues. The germline V gene encodes CDR1 LNHDA and CDR2 SQIVND (reference sequence). V lost 4 bases, J lost 4 bases, and 4 bases stayed unmatched. The CDR3 region has the DNA TGTGCCAGTAGTAGGGACAGGGACCTCACTGAAGCTTTCTTT. It specifies CASSRDRDLTEAFF.

This chain uses TRBV11-3 with TRBJ2-1, with 9 bases identical to TRBD1. Germline CDR1 reads SGHNT; CDR2 reads YENEEA. V trimming: 5 bases; J trimming: 2 bases; junction bases outside the gene matches: 4. The CDR3 runs 15 residues. The CDR3 nucleotides read TGTGCCAGCAGCCTAGGGGACAGGGCCTACAATGAGCAGTTCTTC. Translating gives CASSLGDRAYNEQFF.

The chain employs TRBV16 and TRBJ1-4, with D uncertain. The CDR3 totals 18 residues. The V end lost 0 bases, the J end lost 5 bases, and 19 bases lay between the germline ends. Germline CDR1 and CDR2: KGHSY and FQNENV. This chain's CDR3 is CASSQSPDSRNINEKLFF. The CDR3 DNA is TGTGCCAGCAGCCAATCTCCGGACTCGAGAAACATAAATGAAAAACTGTTTTTT. Full variable domain (remainder filled in from reference TRBV16 and TRBJ1-4): GEEVAQTPKHLVRGEGQKAKLYCAPIKGHSYVFWYQQVLKNEFKFLISFQNENVFDETGMPKERFSAKCLPNSPCSLEIQATKLEDSAVYFCASSQSPDSRNINEKLFFGSGTQLSVL.

The gene calls are TRBV2 and TRBJ1-5; 10 nucleotides match TRBD1. V was pared by 6 bases and J by 1 base, with 12 bases of the junction left unmatched. Per the germline V gene, CDR1 is SNHLY and CDR2 is FYNNEI. CDR3 length: 18 amino acids. CDR3 residues: CASRAAGTGVLSNQPQHF. The CDR3 bases are TGTGCCAGCAGAGCCGCCGGGACAGGGGTCCTCAGCAATCAGCCCCAGCATTTT.

The chain's CDR3 is CASSLVGPTSTDTQYF. CDR3 DNA: TGTGCCAGCAGCTTAGTCGGTCCCACCAGCACAGATACGCAGTATTTT. The rearrangement joins TRBV7-8 to TRBJ2-3; D not certain. V shed 1 base and J shed 0 bases, with 11 bases lying between them. Germline V CDR1 and CDR2: SGHVS, FQNEAQ. The CDR3 spans 16 residues.

For this clone: The same CDR3 arises from other DNA sequences in this sample as well. The genes are TRBV12-3 or TRBV12-4 and TRBJ1-2; the D is unclear. CDR3 size: 13 residues. The V end lost 1 base, the J end lost 3 bases, and 6 bases lay between the germline ends. The CDR3: CASSLDRYYGYTF. In DNA form, the CDR3 reads TGTGCCAGCAGTTTAGACAGATACTATGGCTACACCTTC.